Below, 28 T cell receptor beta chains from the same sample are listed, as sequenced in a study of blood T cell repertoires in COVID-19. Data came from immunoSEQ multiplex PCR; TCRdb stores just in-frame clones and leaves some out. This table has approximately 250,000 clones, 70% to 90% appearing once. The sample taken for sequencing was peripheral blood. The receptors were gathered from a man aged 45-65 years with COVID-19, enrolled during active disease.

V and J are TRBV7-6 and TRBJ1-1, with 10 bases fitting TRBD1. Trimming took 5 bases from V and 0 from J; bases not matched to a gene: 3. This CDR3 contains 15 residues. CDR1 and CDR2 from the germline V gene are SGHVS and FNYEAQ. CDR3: CASSQDRGMNTEAFF. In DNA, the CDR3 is TGTGCCAGCAGCCAGGACAGGGGGATGAACACTGAAGCTTTCTTT.

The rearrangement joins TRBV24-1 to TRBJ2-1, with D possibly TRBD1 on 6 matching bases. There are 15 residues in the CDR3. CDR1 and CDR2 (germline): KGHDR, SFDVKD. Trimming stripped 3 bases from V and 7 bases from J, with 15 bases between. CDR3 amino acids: CATSDATGIWNEQFF. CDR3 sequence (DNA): TGTGCCACCAGTGATGCCACAGGGATTTGGAATGAGCAGTTCTTC.

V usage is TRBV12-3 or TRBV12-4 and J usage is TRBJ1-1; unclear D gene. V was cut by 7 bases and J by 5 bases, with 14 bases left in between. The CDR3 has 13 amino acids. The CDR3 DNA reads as TGTGCCAGCACCGGACGGGAGGGAACTGAAGCTTTCTTT. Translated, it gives CASTGREGTEAFF.

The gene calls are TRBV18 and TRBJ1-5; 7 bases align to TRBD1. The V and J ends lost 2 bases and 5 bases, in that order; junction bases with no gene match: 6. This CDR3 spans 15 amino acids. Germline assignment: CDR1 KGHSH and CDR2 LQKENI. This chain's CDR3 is CASSPSTGSDQPQHF. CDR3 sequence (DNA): TGTGCCAGCTCACCATCGACAGGGTCGGATCAGCCCCAGCATTTT.

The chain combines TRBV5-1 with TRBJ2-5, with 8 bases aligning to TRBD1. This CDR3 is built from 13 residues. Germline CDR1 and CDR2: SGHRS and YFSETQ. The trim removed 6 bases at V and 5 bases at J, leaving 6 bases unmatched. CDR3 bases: TGCGCCAGCAACGACAGGGGCGGCGAGACCCAGTACTTC. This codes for CASNDRGGETQYF.

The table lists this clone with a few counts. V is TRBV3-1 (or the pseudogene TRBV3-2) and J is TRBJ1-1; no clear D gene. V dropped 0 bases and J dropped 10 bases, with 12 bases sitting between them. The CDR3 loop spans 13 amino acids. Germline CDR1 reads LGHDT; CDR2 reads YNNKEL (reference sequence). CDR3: CASSQDRGPRAFF. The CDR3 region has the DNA TGTGCCAGCAGCCAAGATCGAGGCCCGAGAGCTTTCTTT.

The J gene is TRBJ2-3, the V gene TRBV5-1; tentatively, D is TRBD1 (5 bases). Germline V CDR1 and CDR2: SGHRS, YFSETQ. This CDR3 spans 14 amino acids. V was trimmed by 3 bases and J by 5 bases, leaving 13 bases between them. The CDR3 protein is CASSSRQPGDTQYF. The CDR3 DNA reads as TGCGCCAGCAGCTCCAGACAGCCCGGAGATACGCAGTATTTT.

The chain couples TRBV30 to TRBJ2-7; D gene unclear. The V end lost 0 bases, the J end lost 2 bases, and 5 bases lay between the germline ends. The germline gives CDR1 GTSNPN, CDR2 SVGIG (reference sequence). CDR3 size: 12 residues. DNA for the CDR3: TGTGCCTGGAGTGTTGGCACCTACGAGCAGTACTTC. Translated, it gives CAWSVGTYEQYF.

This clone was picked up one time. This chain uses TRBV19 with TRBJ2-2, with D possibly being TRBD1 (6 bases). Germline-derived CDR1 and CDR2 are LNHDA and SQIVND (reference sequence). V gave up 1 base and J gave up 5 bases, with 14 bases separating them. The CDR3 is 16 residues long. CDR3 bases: TGTGCCAGTAGTATAGCCCCGGGACAAAGAACCGGGGAGCTGTTTTTT. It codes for CASSIAPGQRTGELFF.

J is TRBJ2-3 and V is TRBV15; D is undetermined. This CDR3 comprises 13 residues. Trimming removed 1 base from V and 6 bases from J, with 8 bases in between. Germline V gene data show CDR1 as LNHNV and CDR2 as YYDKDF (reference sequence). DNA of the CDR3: TGTGCCACCAGCAGAGTGAACTCCGATACGCAGTATTTT. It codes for CATSRVNSDTQYF.

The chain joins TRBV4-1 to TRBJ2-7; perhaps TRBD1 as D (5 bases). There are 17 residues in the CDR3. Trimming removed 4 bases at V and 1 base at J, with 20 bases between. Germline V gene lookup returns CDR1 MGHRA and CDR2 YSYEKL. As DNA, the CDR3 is TGCGCCAGCAGCCCGAAAGCGCAGGGTCTAGGATCCTACGAGCAGTACTTC. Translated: CASSPKAQGLGSYEQYF.

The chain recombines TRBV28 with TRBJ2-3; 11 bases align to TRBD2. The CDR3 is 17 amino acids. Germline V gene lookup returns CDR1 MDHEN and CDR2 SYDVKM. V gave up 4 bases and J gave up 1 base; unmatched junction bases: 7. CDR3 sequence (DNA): TGTGCCAGCAGTTCTATTCCGGGACTAGCGGGCACAGATACGCAGTATTTT. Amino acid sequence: CASSSIPGLAGTDTQYF.

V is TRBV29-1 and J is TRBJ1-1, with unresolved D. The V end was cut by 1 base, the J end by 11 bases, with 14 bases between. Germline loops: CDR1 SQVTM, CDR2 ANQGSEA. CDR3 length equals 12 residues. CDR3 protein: CSVEGVRRGAFF. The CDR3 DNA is TGCAGCGTTGAAGGGGTTAGGCGAGGCGCTTTCTTT.

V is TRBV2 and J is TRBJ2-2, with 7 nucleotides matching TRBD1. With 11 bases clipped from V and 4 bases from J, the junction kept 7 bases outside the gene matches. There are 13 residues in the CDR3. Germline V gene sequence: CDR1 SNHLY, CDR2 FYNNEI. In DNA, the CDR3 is TGTGCCGGAAGGGACAGACGCACCGGGGAGCTGTTTTTT. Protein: CAGRDRRTGELFF.

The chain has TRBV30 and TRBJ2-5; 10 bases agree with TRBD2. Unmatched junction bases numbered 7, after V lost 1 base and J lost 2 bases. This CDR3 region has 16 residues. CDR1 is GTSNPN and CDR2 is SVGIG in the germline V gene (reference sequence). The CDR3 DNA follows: TGTGCCTGGAGTGGCCTAGCGGGGGCCCGACAAGAGACCCAGTACTTC. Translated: CAWSGLAGARQETQYF.

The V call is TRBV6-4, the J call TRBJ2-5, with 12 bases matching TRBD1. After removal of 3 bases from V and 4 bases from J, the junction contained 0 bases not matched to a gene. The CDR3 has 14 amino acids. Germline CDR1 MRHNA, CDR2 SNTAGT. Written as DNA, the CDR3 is TGTGCCAGCAGTGAGGGACAGGGGGCAGAGACCCAGTACTTC. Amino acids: CASSEGQGAETQYF.

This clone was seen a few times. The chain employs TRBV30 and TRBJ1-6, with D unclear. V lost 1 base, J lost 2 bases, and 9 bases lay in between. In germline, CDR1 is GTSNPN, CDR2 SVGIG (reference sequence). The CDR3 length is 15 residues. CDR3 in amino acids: CAWSARVTYNSPLHF. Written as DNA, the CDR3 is TGTGCCTGGAGTGCCCGGGTTACCTATAATTCACCCCTCCACTTT.

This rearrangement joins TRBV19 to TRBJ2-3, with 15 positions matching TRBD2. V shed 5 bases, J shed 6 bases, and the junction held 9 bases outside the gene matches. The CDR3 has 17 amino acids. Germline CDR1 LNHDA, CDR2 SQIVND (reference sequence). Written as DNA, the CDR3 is TGTGCCAGTAGTCCAGGACTAGCGGGGGGGCCTTTGGATACGCAGTATTTT. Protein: CASSPGLAGGPLDTQYF.

As DNA, the CDR3 is TGTGCCAGCAGCCTACAGGGAGGGTTGGGCTACACCTTC. Protein sequence: CASSLQGGLGYTF. The V gene is TRBV3-1 (or the pseudogene TRBV3-2), the J gene TRBJ1-2; possible D gene TRBD1, 6 bases. The CDR3 is 13 amino acids. Germline V CDR1 and CDR2: LGHDT, YNNKEL (reference sequence). Trimming pared 4 bases from V and 8 bases from J, leaving 14 bases between.

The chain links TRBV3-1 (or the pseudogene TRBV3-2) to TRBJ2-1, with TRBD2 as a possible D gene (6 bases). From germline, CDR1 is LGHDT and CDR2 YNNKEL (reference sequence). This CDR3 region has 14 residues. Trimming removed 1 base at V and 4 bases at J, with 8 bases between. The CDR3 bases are TGTGCCAGCAGCCAAGTTGGGACTTACAATGAGCAGTTCTTC. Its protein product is CASSQVGTYNEQFF.

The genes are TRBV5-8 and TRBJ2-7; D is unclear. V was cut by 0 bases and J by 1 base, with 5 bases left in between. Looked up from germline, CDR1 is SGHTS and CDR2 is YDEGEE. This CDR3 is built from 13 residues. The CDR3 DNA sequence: TGTGCCAGCAGCTTGGACAATTCCTACGAGCAGTACTTC. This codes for CASSLDNSYEQYF.

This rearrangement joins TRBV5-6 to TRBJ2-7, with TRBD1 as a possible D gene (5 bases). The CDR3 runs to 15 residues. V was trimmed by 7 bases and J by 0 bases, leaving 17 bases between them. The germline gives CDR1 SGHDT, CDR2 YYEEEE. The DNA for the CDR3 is TGTGCCAGCTCGTCCCAGGGCACCCTCTCCTACGAGCAGTACTTC. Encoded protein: CASSSQGTLSYEQYF.

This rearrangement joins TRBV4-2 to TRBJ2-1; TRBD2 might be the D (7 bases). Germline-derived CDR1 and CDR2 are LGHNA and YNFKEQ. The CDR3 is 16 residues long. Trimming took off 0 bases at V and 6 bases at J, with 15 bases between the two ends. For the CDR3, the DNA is TGTGCCAGCAGCCAAGATTTGGGGGGGGCGCCCAATGAGCAGTTCTTC. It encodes CASSQDLGGAPNEQFF.

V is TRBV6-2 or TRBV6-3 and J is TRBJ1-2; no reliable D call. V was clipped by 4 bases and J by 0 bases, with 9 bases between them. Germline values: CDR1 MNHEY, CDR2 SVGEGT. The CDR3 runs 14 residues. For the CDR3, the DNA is TGTGCCAGCAGTTTCCCAGGATCTAACTATGGCTACACCTTC. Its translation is CASSFPGSNYGYTF.

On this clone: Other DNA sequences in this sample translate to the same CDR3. The chain's CDR3 is CASSPPGLATYNEQFF. In DNA form, the CDR3 reads TGTGCCAGCTCACCACCTGGACTAGCTACCTACAATGAGCAGTTCTTC. The gene calls are TRBV18 and TRBJ2-1; 8 bases align to TRBD2. V lost 0 bases to trimming and J lost 2 bases; unmatched junction nucleotides: 3. Germline CDR1 and CDR2: KGHSH and LQKENI. There are 16 residues in the CDR3.

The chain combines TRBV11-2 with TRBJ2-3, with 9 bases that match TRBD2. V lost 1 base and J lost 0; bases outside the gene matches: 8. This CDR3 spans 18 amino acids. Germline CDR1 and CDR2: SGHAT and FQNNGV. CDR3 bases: TGTGCCAGCAGCTTAGTAGCGGGGGCCCTAGTAAGCACAGATACGCAGTATTTT. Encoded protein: CASSLVAGALVSTDTQYF.

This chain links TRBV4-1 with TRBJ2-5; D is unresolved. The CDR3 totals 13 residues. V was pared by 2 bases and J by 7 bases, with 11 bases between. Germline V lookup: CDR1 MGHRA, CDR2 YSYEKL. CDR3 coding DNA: TGCGCCAGCAGCCAACATTTAACGGGGACCCAGTACTTC. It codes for CASSQHLTGTQYF.

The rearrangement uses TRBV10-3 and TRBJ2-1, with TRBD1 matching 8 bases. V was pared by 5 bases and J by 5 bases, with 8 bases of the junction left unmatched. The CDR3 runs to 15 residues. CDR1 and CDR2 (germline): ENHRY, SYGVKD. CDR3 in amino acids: CAISHSDRADNEQFF. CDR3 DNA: TGTGCCATCAGTCACTCGGACAGGGCGGACAATGAGCAGTTCTTC.